This TCR beta chain appears in the sequencing data of a study of regulatory T cells in long-lasting Graves disease. Study-wide findings and caveats: Favoring TRBV28, TRBJ1-2 and TRBJ2-5 was a feature seen in persistent disease.

Arm-PCR of CDR3 regions with iRepertoire HTBI primers generated TCR beta libraries. Using its own MiXCR run on the multiplex PCR reads, TCRdb lists one record per CDR3 protein. Among almost 350,000 distinct CDR3 sequences, around 20% were seen once, and the ten largest hold 29%. This clonotype showed up many times. Antigen specificity is unknown. The time point is: persistent/refractory GD, antithyroid drugs over 5 years with positive TRAb. Scientists built the TCR library using RNA that was extracted from PBMCs. The CDR3 contains 16 residues. The V end lost 0 bases, the J end lost 7 bases, and 15 bases lay between the germline ends.

The chain is built from TRBV12-3 or TRBV12-4 and TRBJ2-2; no firm D call. The clonotype originates from a female donor with Graves disease. The source was peripheral blood mononuclear cells (PBMCs), collected when the disease was refractory, from a patient treated with antithyroid drugs. The CDR3 region has the DNA TGTGCCAGCAGTTTAGCTCTGGGTTGGGCGGTCGGGGAGCTGTTTTTT. It specifies CASSLALGWAVGELFF.